This TCR beta chain was identified in a study of technical replicates of blood from a handful of donors. Clones were sequenced by immunoSEQ multiplex PCR, and TCRdb holds only the in-frame ones, with some missing. The table has over 70,000 clones, nearly 98% seen once. CDR1 and CDR2 (germline): SQVTM, ANQGSEA. This CDR3 contains 13 residues. With 5 bases removed from V and 2 bases from J, the gap between germline ends came to 7 bases. The chain links TRBV29-1 to TRBJ2-6; D perhaps matches TRBD1 (6 bases). The sequenced sample was T cells isolated from PBMCs. The clonotype was recovered from a human donor in good health. The CDR3 loop is CSVTGTGANVLTF. DNA of the CDR3: TGCAGCGTTACAGGGACTGGGGCCAACGTCCTGACTTTC. Combining the CDR3 with reference TRBV29-1 and TRBJ2-6 gives the whole variable domain SAVISQKPSRDICQRGTSLTIQCQVDSQVTMMFWYRQQPGQSLTLIATANQGSEATYESGFVIDKFPISRPNLTFSTLTVSNMSPEDSSIYLCSVTGTGANVLTFGAGSRLTVL.